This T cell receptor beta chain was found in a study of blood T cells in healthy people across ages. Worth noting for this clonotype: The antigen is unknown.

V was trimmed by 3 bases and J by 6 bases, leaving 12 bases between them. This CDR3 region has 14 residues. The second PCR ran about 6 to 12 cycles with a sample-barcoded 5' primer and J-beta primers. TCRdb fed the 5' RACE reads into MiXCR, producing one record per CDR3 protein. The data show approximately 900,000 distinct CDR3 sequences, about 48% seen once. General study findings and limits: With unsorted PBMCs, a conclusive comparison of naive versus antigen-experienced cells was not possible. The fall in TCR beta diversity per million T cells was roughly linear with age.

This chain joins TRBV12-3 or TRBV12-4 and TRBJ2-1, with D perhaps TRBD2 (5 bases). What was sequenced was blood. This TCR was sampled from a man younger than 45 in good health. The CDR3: CASSFGSSGNEQFF. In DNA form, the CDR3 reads TGTGCCAGCAGTTTTGGGAGCTCGGGCAATGAGCAGTTCTTC.